The 5 T cell receptor beta chains given below trace back to one sample, sequenced in a study of blood T cell repertoires in COVID-19 (TCRdb year 2020). Receptors were amplified or captured by the immunoSEQ multiplex PCR assay. TCRdb's version of the immuneACCESS table is confined to in-frame rearrangements and falls short of the full clone set. An unresolved V gene accounts for under half of the shortfall where checked; the remainder is of unknown origin. The sample table records 400,000 to 450,000 clones; roughly 89% of these occur just once. Roughly 1.4% of the sample is taken by the ten largest. The material sequenced was peripheral blood. The receptor source for this set is a woman aged 30 to 39 with active or convalescent COVID-19.

In its sample, this clone was seen a few times. The rearrangement uses TRBV7-2 and TRBJ1-2; D uncertain. Germline V gives CDR1 SGHTA, CDR2 FQGNSA. The V end lost 3 bases, the J end lost 1 base, and 9 bases lay between the germline ends. The CDR3 runs 14 residues. The CDR3 spells CASSLAGLNYGYTF. In DNA, the CDR3 is TGTGCCAGCAGCTTGGCAGGTCTTAACTATGGCTACACCTTC.

The rearrangement links TRBV10-3 to TRBJ1-1, with D uncertain. Germline loops: CDR1 ENHRY, CDR2 SYGVKD. The CDR3 runs 15 residues. V was cut by 0 bases and J by 3 bases, with 11 bases left in between. CDR3 amino acids: CAISESPGRDTEAFF. In DNA, the CDR3 is TGTGCCATCAGTGAGTCGCCGGGGAGGGACACTGAAGCTTTCTTT.

In the case of this clone: Other nucleotide sequences in the sample specify the same CDR3. The genes are TRBV5-1 and TRBJ2-7; 9 nucleotides line up with TRBD1. The CDR3 is 14 residues long. Trimming cost V 4 bases and J 3 bases; bases outside gene matches: 5. Germline lookup yields CDR1 SGHRS and CDR2 YFSETQ. CDR3 nucleotide sequence: TGCGCCAGCAGCCCTGGACAGGGGAGCTACGAGCAGTACTTC. As protein: CASSPGQGSYEQYF.

The V and J genes are TRBV4-1 and TRBJ2-7; 10 positions agree with TRBD1. The CDR3 is made up of 17 amino acids. The J segment lost 2 bases and the V segment lost 2 bases, leaving 9 bases of the junction unmatched. Germline V gene sequence: CDR1 MGHRA, CDR2 YSYEKL. CDR3 nucleotides: TGCGCCAGCAGCCAACGAATTCCGGGACAGGGGACCTACGAGCAGTACTTC. Residues: CASSQRIPGQGTYEQYF.

The chain carries TRBV15 and TRBJ1-2, with TRBD1 identical over 8 bases. V lost 1 base, J lost 4 bases, and 2 bases stayed unmatched. The CDR3 sequence is 14 residues long. The germline V gene encodes CDR1 LNHNV and CDR2 YYDKDF (reference sequence). The CDR3 protein is CATSRGQGSYGYTF. In DNA form, the CDR3 reads TGTGCCACCAGCAGAGGACAGGGGAGCTATGGCTACACCTTC.